Sequencing of this TCR beta chain was carried out in a study of shared clonotypes between healthy human individuals. The V end was cut by 0 bases, the J end by 6 bases, with 18 bases between. The length of the CDR3 is 16 residues. CDR1 is MNHNY, CDR2 SVGAGI, per germline (reference sequence). Assay used: immunoSEQ multiplex PCR; TCRdb lists only in-frame clones, some missing. The sample contains some 600,000 clones, approximately 96% of which appear only once. Naive CD8 cells lacked CD45RO, underwent positive selection for CCR7 and left out terminally differentiated effector memory CD45RA+ cells. V usage is TRBV6-6 and J usage is TRBJ2-7; D gene unclear. Material for sequencing was naive CD8+ T cells sorted from blood. The TCR originated in a woman under 40 in good health. The CDR3 sequence is CASSYSPRPAPREQYF. The CDR3 DNA is TGTGCCAGCAGTTACTCACCACGACCGGCGCCCCGCGAGCAGTACTTC.